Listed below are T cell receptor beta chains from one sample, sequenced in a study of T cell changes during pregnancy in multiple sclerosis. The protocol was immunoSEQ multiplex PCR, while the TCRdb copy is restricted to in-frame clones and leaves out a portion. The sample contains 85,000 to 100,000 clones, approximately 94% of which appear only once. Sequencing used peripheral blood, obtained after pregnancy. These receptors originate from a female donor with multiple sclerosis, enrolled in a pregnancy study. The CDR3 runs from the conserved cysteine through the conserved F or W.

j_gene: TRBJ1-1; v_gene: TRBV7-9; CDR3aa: CASSPTGRVTEAFF
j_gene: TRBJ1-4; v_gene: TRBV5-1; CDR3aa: CASSLLTIDRDEKLFF
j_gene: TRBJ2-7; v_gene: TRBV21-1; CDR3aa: CASSKSGYGARQDLGTYEQYF
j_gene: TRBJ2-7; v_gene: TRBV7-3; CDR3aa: CASSPGRGSSYEQYF
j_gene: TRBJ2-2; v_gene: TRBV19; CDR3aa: CASRLRGGNTGELFF
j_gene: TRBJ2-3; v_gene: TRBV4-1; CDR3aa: CASSHPRDSSTDTQYF
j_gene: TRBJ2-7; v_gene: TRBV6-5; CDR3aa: CASSPGQGGYEQYF
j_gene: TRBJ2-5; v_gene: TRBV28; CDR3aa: CASSWTGDETQYF
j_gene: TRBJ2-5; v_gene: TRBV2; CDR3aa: CASSERLAEQETQYF
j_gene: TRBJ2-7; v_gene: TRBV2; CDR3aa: CASLTGIHEQYF
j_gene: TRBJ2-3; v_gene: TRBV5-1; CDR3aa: CASSLGYREPDTQYF
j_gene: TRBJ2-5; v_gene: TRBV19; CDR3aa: CASSTGTSGTETQYF
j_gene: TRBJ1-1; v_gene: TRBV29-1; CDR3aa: CSSGVQGAPEAFF
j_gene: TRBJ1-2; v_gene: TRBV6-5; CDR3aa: CASRRTGEGYTF
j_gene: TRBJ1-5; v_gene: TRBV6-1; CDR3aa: CATLQGVNQPQHF
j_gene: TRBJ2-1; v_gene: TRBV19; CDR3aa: CASSIAGLSVDEQFF
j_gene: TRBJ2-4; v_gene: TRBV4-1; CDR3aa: CASSQEEREIAKNIQYF
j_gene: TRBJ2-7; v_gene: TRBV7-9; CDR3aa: CASSPWTSGLYEQYF
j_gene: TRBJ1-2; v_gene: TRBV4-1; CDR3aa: CASSQDSQDYTF
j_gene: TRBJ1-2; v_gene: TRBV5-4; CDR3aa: CASSRGAELNYGYTF
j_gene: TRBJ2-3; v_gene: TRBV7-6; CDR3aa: CASSLGAGASDTQYF
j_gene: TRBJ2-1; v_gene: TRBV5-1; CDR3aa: CASSRPKEREYEWEQFF
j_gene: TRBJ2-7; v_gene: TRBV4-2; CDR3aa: CASSQGLFLRTEQYF
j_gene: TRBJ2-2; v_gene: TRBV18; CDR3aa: CASSPSTPGELFF
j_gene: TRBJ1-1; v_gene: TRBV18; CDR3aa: CASSPLTVGVLEAFF
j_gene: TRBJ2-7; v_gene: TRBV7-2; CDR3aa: CASSLGDTTYEQYF
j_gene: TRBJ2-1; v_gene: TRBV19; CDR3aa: CASSISGGLHNEQFF
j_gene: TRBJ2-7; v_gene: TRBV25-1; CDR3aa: CASSAYLKKEQYF
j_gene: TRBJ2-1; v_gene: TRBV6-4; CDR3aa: CASSDRGHNEQFF
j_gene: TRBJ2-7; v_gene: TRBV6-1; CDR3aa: CASSGYGTAYEQYF
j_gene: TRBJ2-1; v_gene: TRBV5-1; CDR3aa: CASSSGLAIINEQFF
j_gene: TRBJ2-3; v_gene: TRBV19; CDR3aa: CASSIDGETDTQYF
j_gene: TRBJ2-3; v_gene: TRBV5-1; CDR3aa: CASRPLAGSTDTQYF
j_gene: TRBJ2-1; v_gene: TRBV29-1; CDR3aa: CSVVGISYNEQFF
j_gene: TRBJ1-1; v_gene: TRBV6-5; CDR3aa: CASSYKAGDQYTEAFF
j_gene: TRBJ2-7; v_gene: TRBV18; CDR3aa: CASSPPGLARSSYEQYF
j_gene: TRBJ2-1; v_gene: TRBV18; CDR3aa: CASSPTSGTLYNEQFF
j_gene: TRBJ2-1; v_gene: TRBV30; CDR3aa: CAWRSGGYNEQFF
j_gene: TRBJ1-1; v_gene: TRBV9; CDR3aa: CASSVAQGGEAFF
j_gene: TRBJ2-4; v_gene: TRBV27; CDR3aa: CASSLGLAGGQNIQYF
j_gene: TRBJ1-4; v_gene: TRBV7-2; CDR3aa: CASSGTIGEKLFF
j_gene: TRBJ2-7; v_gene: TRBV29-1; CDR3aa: CSVVSGSSSVEQYF
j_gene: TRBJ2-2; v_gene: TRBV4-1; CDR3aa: CASSQDPSGEIGTGELFF
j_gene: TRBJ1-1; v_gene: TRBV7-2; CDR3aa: CASSRDPTGAPEAFF
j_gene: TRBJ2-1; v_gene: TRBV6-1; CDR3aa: CASRGLSSYNEQFF
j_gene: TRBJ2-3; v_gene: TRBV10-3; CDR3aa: CAIGPGGTDTQYF
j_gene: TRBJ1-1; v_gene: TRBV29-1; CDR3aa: CSVEGTGVYTEAFF
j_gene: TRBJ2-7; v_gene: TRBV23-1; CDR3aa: CASSQKGTGDSREQYF
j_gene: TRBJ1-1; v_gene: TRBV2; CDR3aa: CASSVWQKNTEAFF
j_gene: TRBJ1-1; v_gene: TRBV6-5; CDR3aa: CASRAGAGGRTEAFF